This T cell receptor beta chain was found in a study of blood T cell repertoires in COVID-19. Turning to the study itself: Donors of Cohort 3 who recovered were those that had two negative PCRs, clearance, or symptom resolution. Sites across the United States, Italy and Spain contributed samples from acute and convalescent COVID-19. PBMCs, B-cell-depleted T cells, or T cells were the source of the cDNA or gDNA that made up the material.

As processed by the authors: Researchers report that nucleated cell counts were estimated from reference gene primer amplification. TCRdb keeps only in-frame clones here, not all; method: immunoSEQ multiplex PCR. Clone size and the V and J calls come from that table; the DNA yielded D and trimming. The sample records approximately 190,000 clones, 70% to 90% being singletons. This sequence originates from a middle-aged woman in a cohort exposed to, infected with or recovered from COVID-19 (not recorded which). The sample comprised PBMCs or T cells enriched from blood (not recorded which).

Here the CDR3 reads CASSKGRRCTDTQYF. The DNA of the CDR3 is TGTGCCAGCAGCAAAGGTAGGAGATGCACAGATACGCAGTATTTT. This chain joins TRBV21-1 and TRBJ2-3; TRBD2 was called by the table and not checked on the DNA. TRBV21-1 counts as a pseudogene. The CDR3 is made up of 15 amino acids.